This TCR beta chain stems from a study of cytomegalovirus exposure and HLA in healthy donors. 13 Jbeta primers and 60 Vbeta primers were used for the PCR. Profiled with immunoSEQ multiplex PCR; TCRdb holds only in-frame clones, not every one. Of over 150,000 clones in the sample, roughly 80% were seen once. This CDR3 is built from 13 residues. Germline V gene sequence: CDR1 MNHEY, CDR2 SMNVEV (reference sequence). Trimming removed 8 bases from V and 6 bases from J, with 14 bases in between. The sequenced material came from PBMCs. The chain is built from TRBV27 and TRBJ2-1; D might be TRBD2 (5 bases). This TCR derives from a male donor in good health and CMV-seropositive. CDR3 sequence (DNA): TGTGCCAGCTCGAGCTGGGCGGGCAATGAGCAGTTCTTC. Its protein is CASSSWAGNEQFF.